This is a list of T cell receptor beta chains from one sample in a study of neurological immune-mediated disorders. In TCRdb, the 5' RACE reads were re-called with MiXCR into one record per CDR3 protein. The sample lists 45,000 to 65,000 distinct CDR3 sequences; 7% to 9% were seen once. Sequenced input: PBMCs. The receptors originated from a woman aged 35 to 49 in good health. Each CDR3 is given with its conserved first and last residue. Each record gives: D gene, clone size, V gene, J gene, CDR3 DNA, CDR3 protein. The D gene is left open where the match is weak. Some rows mark clone size as missing; the rest say once, few, many or name a class of expanded clone.

.	many	TRBV3-1	TRBJ2-1	TGTGCCAGCAGCCAGGATAACGACTCTAACAATGAGCAGTTCTTC	CASSQDNDSNNEQFF
.	many	TRBV6-2/TRBV6-3	TRBJ2-1	TGTGCCAGCAGTTACTCGAACAGCAATGAGCAGTTCTTC	CASSYSNSNEQFF
TRBD1	many	TRBV5-1	TRBJ2-1	TGCGCCAGCAGCTCTCAAACAGGGGGCATCGACAATGAGCAGTTCTTC	CASSSQTGGIDNEQFF
.	many	TRBV6-2/TRBV6-3	TRBJ1-1	TGTGCCACTCGAGGACGGTTTGAAGCTTTCTTT	CATRGRFEAFF
TRBD2	many	TRBV27	TRBJ2-2	TGTGCCAGCCTCCCCCTAGCGGGAGTGTACACCGGGGAGCTGTTTTTT	CASLPLAGVYTGELFF
.	.	TRBV21-1	TRBJ2-1	TGTGCCAGCAGCAAAAGGTTGGGGACTGACAATGACCAGTTCTTC	CASSKRLGTDNDQFF
.	many	TRBV5-1	TRBJ2-2	TGCGCCAGCAGCTTGACTCGGCTGGCGCGTTCGAACACCGGGGAGCTGTTTTTT	CASSLTRLARSNTGELFF
TRBD2	many	TRBV7-2	TRBJ2-1	TGTGCCAGCAGCCCATCCCCGACTAGCGGGAGAGGGAATGAGCAGTTCTTC	CASSPSPTSGRGNEQFF
TRBD2	many	TRBV20-1	TRBJ2-1	TGCAGTGCTGCACCGGGACTAGCCTCCTACAATGAGCAGTTCTTC	CSAAPGLASYNEQFF
.	many	TRBV12-3/TRBV12-4	TRBJ2-1	TGTGCCAGCAGTTTAGTCGCTGTGAATGAGCAGTTCTTC	CASSLVAVNEQFF
.	many	TRBV6-9	TRBJ2-1	TGTGCCAGCACGATCCCCGGAGAGCAGTTCTTC	CASTIPGEQFF